The source of this T cell receptor beta chain is a study of PD-1 blockade in classical Hodgkin lymphoma (dated by TCRdb to between 2020 and 2021). Study-level background: Nivolumab dosing was 3 mg/kg intravenously every 2 weeks, continuing until either disease progression or unacceptable toxicity. The study used TCR beta sequencing and CyTOF to define a peripheral blood immune signature of response to PD-1 blockade in classical Hodgkin lymphoma.

Per the publication, the time point label means: cycle 2 day 1 (C2D1) of nivolumab. Every trial patient had relapsed following autologous stem cell transplantation, and prior brentuximab vedotin exposure was what differed among cohorts A, B and C. A total of around 59 patients with relapsed/refractory classical Hodgkin lymphoma made up the trial cohort, and each patient's best overall response was complete response, partial response or progressive disease. Single-agent nivolumab was administered to trial patients in the multi-cohort phase II CheckMate 205 trial. An independent review committee assessed best overall response by applying the 2007 International Working Group response criteria. PBMCs from the trial were collected at three points: immediately before nivolumab initiation (C1D1), and during therapy at cycle 2 day 1 and cycle 4 day 1. Peripheral blood was collected in 8 mL Vacutainer Cell Preparation Tubes, from which PBMCs were isolated by centrifugation and then cryopreserved.

CDR1 and CDR2, per the germline V gene, are SGDLS and YYNGEE. From the cysteine up to the phenylalanine, the CDR3 has a length of 18 residues. Left in the record is the CDR3 DNA by itself, 54 bases read in frame from the first base. V lost 4 bases and J lost 1 base; the stretch between them is 23 bases long. Genomic DNA was isolated using the Qiagen DNeasy kit from unsorted PBMCs as well as from negatively selected CD4+ and CD8+ fractions. Amplification of TCR beta CDR3 regions was done by immunoSEQ multiplex PCR with primers that anneal to V and J segments. A synthetic immune receptor repertoire was used to minimize amplification bias, and any remaining bias was removed computationally after sequencing. The paper's processing steps were these. Repertoire diversity was quantified as the Shannon entropy index using custom Python scripts. The unsorted, CD4+ and CD8+ repertoires were each analyzed separately, with the exception of combined analyses, where CD4+ and CD8+ sequences were merged in silico. A clone counted as expanded when the clone's frequency after treatment rose at least 2-fold relative to C1D1, and clones undetected at baseline were given a pseudocount of 0.5. Clones with 0 or 1 copy at C1D1 were defined as singleton clones, while clones with 2 or more copies were defined as non-singleton clones. Clones expanded in unsorted samples were annotated as CD4+, CD8+ or unknown by matching protein sequences in sorted samples from the same patient. Wilcoxon tests on paired samples were used to test diversity changes from C1D1 to C4D1. The immuneACCESS repertoire file appears here via TCRdb, limited to in-frame rearrangements. These files lack a portion of the clones; in checked studies, under half of the deficit traces to unresolved V genes, and the cause of the others is not known. V, J and clone size are those of that table, while D and trimming were read from the DNA. The sample table lists approximately 59,000 clones, more than 85% of them with a count of one. Roughly a tenth of the sample belongs to the ten largest clones.

Broader findings and caveats from the paper: Baseline TCR diversity was reported to be lower in newly diagnosed patients than in healthy donors and to be lower still in relapsed/refractory patients. Diversity was lower in patients who began nivolumab less than 1 year after ASCT, so these patients were left out of later analyses to avoid confounding by immune reconstitution. A significant rise by C4D1 was seen in CD4+ but not CD8+ TCR diversity (p=0.0027 vs p=0.16), with the rise being most apparent in complete responders (p=0.02). Only a single clinical trial cohort was studied, and what caused the repertoire differences, possibly disease activity or prior therapy, remained undefined. Baseline diversity similar to that of newly diagnosed patients was observed in trial patients achieving complete response, whereas significantly lower diversity was observed in partial responders and progressors.

This clone was recorded only once. Its cognate antigen has yet to be identified. One base away there is no much larger clone; base qualities are not given. Sequenced material: peripheral blood mononuclear cells (PBMCs), taken before the second cycle of nivolumab. The receptor was isolated from a human donor with classical Hodgkin lymphoma. The chain was built from TRBV9 and TRBJ1-1; TRBD1 is a possible D gene, resting on 5 matching bases. The nucleotide sequence is TGTGCCAGCAGCCCCCGTGCAACCCCAACAGGCTGGAACACTGAAGCTTTCTTT. Its protein product is CASSPRATPTGWNTEAFF.